This T cell receptor beta chain was identified in a study of blood T cell repertoires in COVID-19. Across the study: Acute and convalescent COVID-19 specimens originated in the United States, Italy and Spain. T cells, B-cell-depleted T cells, or PBMCs supplied cDNA or gDNA.

Profiled with immunoSEQ multiplex PCR; TCRdb holds only in-frame clones, not every one. The sample carries around 68,000 clones, roughly 81% recorded once. The CDR3 runs to 16 residues. V was trimmed by 2 bases and J by 8 bases, leaving 19 bases between them. Per the germline V gene, CDR1 is MNHNS and CDR2 is SASEGT. V and J are TRBV6-1 and TRBJ2-1, with a tentative D call TRBD2 (6 bases). The TCR comes from a human donor in a cohort sampled during active COVID-19. The sample was peripheral blood. CDR3 bases: TGTGCCAGCAGTGAATATTATTTAAGTTCGGGAGATGAGCAGTTCTTC. Translated, it gives CASSEYYLSSGDEQFF.